These 19 T cell receptor beta chains were all obtained from the same sample, sequenced in a study of blood T cells in healthy people across ages. A second PCR, run for roughly 6 to 11 cycles, used a sample-barcoded 5' primer plus a J-beta primer mix. TCRdb recomputed calls from the 5' RACE reads with MiXCR, one row per CDR3 protein. Of over 950,000 distinct CDR3 sequences in the sample, roughly two fifths were seen once. Sequencing was carried out using blood. The receptors were sampled from a man aged 18 to 30 in good health.

The chain's CDR3 is CSAQHAGGRVVETQYF. In DNA form, the CDR3 reads TGCAGTGCTCAACATGCCGGGGGGCGGGTTGTAGAGACGCAGTATTTT. The genes are TRBV20-1 and TRBJ2-3, with D possibly matching TRBD2 (7 bases). Deletions cut 5 bases from V and 9 bases from J, with 27 bases between. Germline V gene data show CDR1 as DFQATT and CDR2 as SNEGSKA (reference sequence). This CDR3 comprises 16 residues.

The CDR3 DNA is TGTGCCAGCAGTTATGAAAAGCAGGGGCCCACCTTCTCCTACAATGAGCAGTTCTTC. It yields the protein CASSYEKQGPTFSYNEQFF. V usage is TRBV6-2 or TRBV6-3 and J usage is TRBJ2-1; TRBD1 might be the D (6 bases). Trimming stripped 3 bases from V and 0 bases from J, with 21 bases between. CDR1 and CDR2 from the germline V gene are MNHEY and SVGEGT. The CDR3 spans 19 residues.

This clonotype was counted ten times or more. V and J are TRBV7-9 and TRBJ2-7, with 7 bases fitting TRBD1. The CDR3 has 13 amino acids. The J segment lost 4 bases and the V segment lost 5 bases, leaving 5 bases of the junction unmatched. Germline lookup yields CDR1 SEHNR and CDR2 FQNEAQ (reference sequence). CDR3 DNA sequence: TGTGCCAGCAGCCGGACAGGACGATACGAGCAGTACTTC. Translated: CASSRTGRYEQYF.

This clonotype was counted between two and nine times. This chain uses TRBV7-2 with TRBJ2-4, with D perhaps TRBD2 (5 bases). The J call may be mistaken, given a closer DNA end match to TRBJ2-7. In germline, CDR1 is SGHTA, CDR2 FQGNSA. The CDR3 length is 13 residues. In nucleotides, the CDR3 is TGTGCCAGCAGCTCCACTACTAGTTACGAGCAGTACTTC. It codes for CASSSTTSYEQYF.

CDR3 residues: CASSFRRSGDTEAFF. As DNA, the CDR3 is TGTGCCAGCAGTTTTCGGAGGTCAGGGGACACTGAAGCTTTCTTT. The chain employs TRBV12-3 or TRBV12-4 and TRBJ1-1, with D possibly TRBD1 on 6 matching bases. Trimming took off 3 bases at V and 3 bases at J, with 14 bases between the two ends. The CDR3 extends over 15 amino acids.

To note about this clonotype: One base away lies a much larger clone, so this may be a sequencing read error. The chain carries TRBV20-1 and TRBJ1-2; D may be TRBD1 (5 bases). Trimming pared 0 bases from V and 4 bases from J, leaving 18 bases between. Germline CDR1 and CDR2: DFQATT and SNEGSKA (reference sequence). The CDR3 contains 16 residues. In DNA form, the CDR3 reads TGCAGTGCTAGAGATGCAGGGCGGGCCTCTTCCTATGGCTACACCTTC. It specifies CSARDAGRASSYGYTF.

This clonotype was detected once. The CDR3: CASSQDHEVAEAFF. The CDR3 DNA reads as TGTGCCAGCAGCCAAGATCACGAAGTCGCTGAAGCTTTCTTT. The chain is built from TRBV4-2 and TRBJ1-1; no firm D call. CDR3 size: 14 residues. In germline, CDR1 is LGHNA, CDR2 YNFKEQ. Trimming left V 0 bases short and J 6 bases short, with 11 bases between.

This clonotype was observed at least ten times. This chain connects TRBV7-2 to TRBJ2-3; no firm D call. This CDR3 spans 14 amino acids. V was shortened by 3 bases and J by 2 bases, with 9 bases between the two germline ends. The V gene's germline CDR1 is SGHTA and CDR2 FQGNSA. CDR3: CASSLGLFTDTQYF. DNA of the CDR3: TGTGCCAGCAGCTTGGGTCTTTTCACAGATACGCAGTATTTT.

This clonotype showed up just once. The V gene is TRBV20-1, the J gene TRBJ1-3, with 10 bases lining up with TRBD1. V shed 5 bases and J 0 bases; nucleotides not matched to a gene: 1. Germline assignment: CDR1 DFQATT and CDR2 SNEGSKA (reference sequence). This CDR3 has 14 amino acids. CDR3 DNA sequence: TGCAGTGCTGGACAGGGGGTCTCTGGAAACACCATATATTTT. Its translation: CSAGQGVSGNTIYF.

The chain has TRBV20-1 and TRBJ2-6; 8 bases line up with TRBD1. The CDR3 totals 16 residues. Germline lookup yields CDR1 DFQATT and CDR2 SNEGSKA (reference sequence). Trimming took 5 bases from V and 0 from J; bases not matched to a gene: 6. This CDR3 is CSADTGQGSGANVLTF. DNA for the CDR3: TGCAGTGCTGACACAGGACAGGGCTCTGGGGCCAACGTCCTGACTTTC.

The chain employs TRBV14 and TRBJ2-1, with D possibly being TRBD1 or TRBD2 (5 bases each). CDR1 SGHDN and CDR2 FVKESK come from the germline V gene. V lost 1 base and J 8 bases, leaving 9 bases between the germline ends. There are 13 residues in the CDR3. The CDR3 region is CASSQGGVDEQFF. The CDR3 nucleotides read TGTGCCAGCAGCCAAGGAGGGGTTGATGAGCAGTTCTTC.

The count of this clonotype is one. The chain employs TRBV12-3 or TRBV12-4 and TRBJ2-2; 7 bases map to TRBD1. Unmatched junction bases numbered 10, after V lost 5 bases and J lost 4 bases. The CDR3 covers 16 residues. The CDR3, as DNA: TGTGCCAGCAGTCACTCCGGGACAGCCAGCACCGGGGAGCTGTTTTTT. Amino acid sequence: CASSHSGTASTGELFF.

Points on this clonotype: This may be a read error, as it is one base from a much larger clone. The CDR3 loop is CASSQETGRSYNEQYF. CDR3 in DNA: TGCGCCAGCAGCCAAGAAACTGGGCGGTCCTACAATGAGCAGTACTTC. This chain links TRBV4-3 with TRBJ2-1; D call uncertain. The J call may be incorrect, as the DNA end agrees better with TRBJ2-7. CDR1 and CDR2 (germline): LGHNA, YSLEER. The CDR3 contains 16 residues.

J is TRBJ2-7 and V is TRBV7-6; 11 positions agree with TRBD2. The CDR3 totals 16 residues. Per the germline V gene, CDR1 is SGHVS and CDR2 is FNYEAQ. Trimming removed 1 base from V and 0 bases from J; junction bases left unmatched: 2. The CDR3 bases are TGTGCCAGCAGCTTAGGGACTAGCGGGCTCTCCTACGAGCAGTACTTC. It codes for CASSLGTSGLSYEQYF.

Remarks on this clonotype: This sequence may be a read error, since a much larger clone differs from it by one base. The genes are TRBV20-1 and TRBJ2-1, with D perhaps matching TRBD1 or TRBD2 (5 bases each). Per germline, CDR1 DFQATT and CDR2 SNEGSKA (reference sequence). The CDR3 totals 13 residues. The CDR3 loop is CSASGEGINGQFF. CDR3 sequence (DNA): TGCAGTGCTAGTGGTGAGGGGATCAATGGGCAGTTCTTC.

In regard to this clonotype: An end of the junction does not agree with germline; a read error may underlie this. V gene TRBV4-3 combines with J gene TRBJ2-1; 11 positions agree with TRBD1. The germline V gene encodes CDR1 LGHNA and CDR2 YSLEER. The CDR3 loop spans 16 amino acids. CDR3 region: CAGSRTGGVKYNEQFF. The CDR3 coding sequence is TGCGCCGGCAGCAGGACAGGGGGCGTCAAATACAATGAGCAGTTCTTC.

This clonotype was counted between two and nine times. This chain uses TRBV20-1 with TRBJ1-1, with D possibly being TRBD1 (6 bases). V dropped 4 bases and J dropped 3 bases, with 12 bases sitting between them. The CDR3 is 13 amino acids. The germline V gene encodes CDR1 DFQATT and CDR2 SNEGSKA (reference sequence). The CDR3 coding sequence is TGCAGTGCTATTAATACAGGGTACACTGAAGCTTTCTTT. Amino acid sequence: CSAINTGYTEAFF.

The V call is TRBV18, the J call TRBJ1-6; perhaps TRBD1 as D (6 bases). The CDR3 loop spans 14 amino acids. From germline, CDR1 is KGHSH and CDR2 LQKENI. Trimming took off 3 bases at V and 7 bases at J, with 10 bases between the two ends. For the CDR3, the DNA is TGTGCCAGCTCACCGGGACAAAAGAATTCACCCCTCCACTTT. It codes for CASSPGQKNSPLHF.

Of note for this clonotype: A read error may account for a junction end that differs from germline. The CDR3 DNA reads TGTGCCGGCAGTGACGCCGCTAGAAATGAGCAGTTCTTC. It codes for CAGSDAARNEQFF. The chain couples TRBV6-6 to TRBJ2-1; D uncertain. The CDR3 spans 13 residues. Germline-derived CDR1 and CDR2 are MNHNY and SVGAGI (reference sequence).